This is a list of T cell receptor beta chains from one sample in a study of OX40 agonist ivuxolimab in advanced cancers. Only in-frame clones appear in the TCRdb table, and some are missing; sequencing was by immunoSEQ multiplex PCR. There are about 92,000 clones in the sample; roughly 91% occur only once, and 0.33% lies in the top ten. The source was CD4+ or CD8+ T cells sorted from blood, collected in a trial of the OX40 agonist ivuxolimab. The receptors were sampled from an adult with an advanced solid tumor such as melanoma, head and neck, liver or kidney cancer. The CDR3 runs from the conserved cysteine through the conserved F or W. A D gene is named only where the DNA matches it firmly.

j_call v_call d_call cdr3_aa cdr3_nt
TRBJ2-3 TRBV28 TRBD2 CASSSFGGSTDTQYF TGTGCCAGCAGTTCTTTCGGGGGGAGCACAGATACGCAGTATTTT
TRBJ2-7 TRBV6-1 TRBD1 CASWGQSTAEQYF TGTGCCAGCTGGGGACAGTCCACGGCCGAGCAGTACTTC
TRBJ2-7 TRBV4-3 TRBD2 CASSQITGTSGYEQYF TGCGCCAGCAGCCAAATAACCGGGACTAGCGGCTACGAGCAGTACTTC
TRBJ1-1 TRBV7-2 - CASSLVVPRGGAGTEAFF TGTGCCAGCAGCTTAGTGGTTCCTCGGGGAGGGGCGGGGACTGAAGCTTTCTTT
TRBJ1-1 TRBV5-1 - CASSLGGSTEAFF TGCGCCAGCAGCTTGGGGGGAAGCACTGAAGCTTTCTTT
TRBJ2-3 TRBV5-1 TRBD1 CASSLGRGTDTQYF TGCGCCAGCAGCTTGGGCAGGGGGACAGATACGCAGTATTTT
TRBJ2-2 TRBV5-4 - CASSLALGSDTGELFF TGTGCCAGCAGCTTGGCGCTAGGCTCGGACACCGGGGAGCTGTTTTTT
TRBJ1-2 TRBV14 - CASSQDRGPYGYTF TGTGCCAGCAGCCAAGATAGGGGTCCCTATGGCTACACCTTC
TRBJ1-1 TRBV11-2 - CASSARQNTEAFF TGTGCCAGCAGCGCAAGGCAAAACACTGAAGCTTTCTTT
TRBJ1-2 TRBV7-2 - CASTRTANGYTF TGTGCCAGCACCCGGACAGCAAATGGCTACACCTTC
TRBJ2-1 TRBV7-3 TRBD2 CASSLRGSGSGVHEQFF TGTGCCAGCAGCTTAAGGGGTAGCGGGAGTGGTGTCCATGAGCAGTTCTTC
TRBJ2-7 TRBV19 TRBD1 CASSTGQAARYEQYF TGTGCCAGTAGTACGGGACAGGCCGCGAGATACGAGCAGTACTTC